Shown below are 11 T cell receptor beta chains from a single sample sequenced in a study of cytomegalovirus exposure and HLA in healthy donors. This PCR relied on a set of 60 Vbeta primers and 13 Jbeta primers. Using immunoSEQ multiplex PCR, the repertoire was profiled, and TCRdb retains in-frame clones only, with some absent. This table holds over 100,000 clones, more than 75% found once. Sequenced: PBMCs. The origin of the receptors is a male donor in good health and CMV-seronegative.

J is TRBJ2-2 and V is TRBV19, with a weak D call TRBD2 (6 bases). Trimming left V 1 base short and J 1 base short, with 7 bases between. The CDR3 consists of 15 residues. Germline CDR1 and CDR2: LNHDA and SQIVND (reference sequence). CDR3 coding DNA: TGTGCCAGTAGTATAGCCGGGGGGAACACCGGGGAGCTGTTTTTT. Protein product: CASSIAGGNTGELFF.

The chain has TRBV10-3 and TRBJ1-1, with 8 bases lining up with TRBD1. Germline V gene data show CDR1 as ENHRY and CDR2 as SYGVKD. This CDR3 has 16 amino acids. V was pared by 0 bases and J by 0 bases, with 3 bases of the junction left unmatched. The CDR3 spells CAISESGTGMNTEAFF. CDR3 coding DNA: TGTGCCATCAGTGAGTCCGGGACAGGCATGAACACTGAAGCTTTCTTT.

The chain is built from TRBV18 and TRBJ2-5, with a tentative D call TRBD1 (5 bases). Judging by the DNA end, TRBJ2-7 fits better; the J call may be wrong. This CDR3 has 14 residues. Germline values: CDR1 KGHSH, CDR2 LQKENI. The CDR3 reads CASSPRQGTYEQYF. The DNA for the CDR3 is TGTGCCAGCTCACCGCGGCAGGGAACCTACGAGCAGTACTTC.

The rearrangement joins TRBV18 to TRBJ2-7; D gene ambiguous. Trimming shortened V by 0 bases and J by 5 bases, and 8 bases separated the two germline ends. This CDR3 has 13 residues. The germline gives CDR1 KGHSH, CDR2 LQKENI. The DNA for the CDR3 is TGTGCCAGCTCACCACCTATTTTCCACGAGCAGTACTTC. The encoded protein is CASSPPIFHEQYF.

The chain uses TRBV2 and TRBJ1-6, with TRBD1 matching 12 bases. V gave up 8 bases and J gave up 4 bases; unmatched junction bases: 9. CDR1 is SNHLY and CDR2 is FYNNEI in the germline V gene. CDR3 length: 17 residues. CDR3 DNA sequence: TGTGCCAGCCGACCGGGACAGGGGGCGAGATATAATTCACCCCTCCACTTT. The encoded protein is CASRPGQGARYNSPLHF.

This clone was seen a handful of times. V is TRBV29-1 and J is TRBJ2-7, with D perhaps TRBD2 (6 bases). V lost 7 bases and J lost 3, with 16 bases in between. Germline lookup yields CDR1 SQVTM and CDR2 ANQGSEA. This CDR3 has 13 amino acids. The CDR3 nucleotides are TGCAGCGCCGCAGTGGAGGGGAACTACGAGCAGTACTTC. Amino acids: CSAAVEGNYEQYF.

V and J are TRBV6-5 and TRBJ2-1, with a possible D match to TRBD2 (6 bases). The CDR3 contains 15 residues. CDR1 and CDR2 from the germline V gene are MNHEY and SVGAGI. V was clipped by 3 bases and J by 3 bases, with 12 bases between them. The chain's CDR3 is CASSYAGGSYNEQFF. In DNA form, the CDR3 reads TGTGCCAGCAGTTATGCCGGGGGAAGCTACAATGAGCAGTTCTTC.

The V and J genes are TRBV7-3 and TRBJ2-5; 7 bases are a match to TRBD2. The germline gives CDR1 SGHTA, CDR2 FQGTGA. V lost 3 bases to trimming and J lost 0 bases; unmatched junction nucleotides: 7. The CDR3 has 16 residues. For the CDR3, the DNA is TGTGCCAGCAGCTTGAATCCGCGGGGGTACCAAGAGACCCAGTACTTC. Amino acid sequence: CASSLNPRGYQETQYF.

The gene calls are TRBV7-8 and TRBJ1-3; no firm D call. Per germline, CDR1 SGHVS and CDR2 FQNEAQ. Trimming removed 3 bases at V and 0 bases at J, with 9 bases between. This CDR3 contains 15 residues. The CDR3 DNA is TGTGCCAGCAGCTTGTATTGGGCCTCTGGAAACACCATATATTTT. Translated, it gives CASSLYWASGNTIYF.

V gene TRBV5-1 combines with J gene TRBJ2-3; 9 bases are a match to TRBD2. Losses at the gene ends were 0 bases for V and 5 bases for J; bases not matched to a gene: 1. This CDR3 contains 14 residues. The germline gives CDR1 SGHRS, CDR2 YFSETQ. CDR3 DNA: TGCGCCAGCAGCTTGGAACTAGCGGGAGATACGCAGTATTTT. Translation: CASSLELAGDTQYF.

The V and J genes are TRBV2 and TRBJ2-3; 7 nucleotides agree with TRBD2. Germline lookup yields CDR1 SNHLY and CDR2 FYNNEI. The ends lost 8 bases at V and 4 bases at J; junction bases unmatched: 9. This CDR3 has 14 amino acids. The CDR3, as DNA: TGTGCCAGCCGTCAGAGACTAGCCTCAGATACGCAGTATTTT. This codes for CASRQRLASDTQYF.